The sequence of this T cell receptor beta chain was determined in a study of shared clonotypes between healthy human individuals. CD45RO negativity and positive selection for CCR7 defined naive CD8 cells, a population that excluded terminally differentiated effector memory CD45RA+ cells. Germline V lookup: CDR1 PRHDT, CDR2 FYEKMQ (reference sequence). Trimming took 4 bases from V and 10 from J, leaving 11 bases between them. There are 12 residues in the CDR3. As handled by the study authors: Filtering differed since immunoSEQ provided only junctions, with no quality scores. Repertoires were generated with immunoSEQ multiplex PCR, while TCRdb's copy carries only in-frame clones and drops some. That table is the source of V, J and clone size, and D and trimming were worked out from the DNA. The sample lists some 1,900,000 clones, less than 95% occurring once.

The J gene is TRBJ2-1, the V gene TRBV13, with a possible D match to TRBD2 (6 bases). The receptor was isolated from a man between 18 and 29 years old in good health. Sequenced input: naive CD8+ T cells sorted from blood. The CDR3 sequence is CASSSGEEEQFF. CDR3 in DNA: TGTGCCAGCAGCTCGGGGGAGGAGGAGCAGTTCTTC. The full variable domain, completed using reference TRBV13 and TRBJ2-1, is AAGVIQSPRHLIKEKRETATLKCYPIPRHDTVYWYQQGPGQDPQFLISFYEKMQSDKGSIPDRFSAQQFSDYHSELNMSSLELGDSALYFCASSSGEEEQFFGPGTRLTVL.